Reported below is one T cell receptor (beta chain). Unique molecular identifiers featured in how the TCRbeta library was prepared. From the PCR reads, TCRdb called clonotypes with MiXCR, one entry per CDR3 protein. The table records 600,000 to 800,000 distinct CDR3 sequences, around 13% of them present only once. The data were obtained in a study of T-cell reconstitution after alpha-beta-depleted transplantation in children. Trimming stripped 5 bases from V and 7 bases from J, with 18 bases between. This CDR3 is built from 14 residues. The V gene's germline CDR1 is SGHTA and CDR2 FQGNSA. This chain uses TRBV7-2 with TRBJ2-7, with a weak D call TRBD1 (6 bases). The sequenced sample was PBMCs, obtained before TCRalphabeta/CD19-depleted stem cell transplant. This receptor was taken from a girl aged 2-10 years with congenital amegakaryocytic thrombocytopenia, due to receive a stem cell transplant. CDR3: CASSKFIQGGEQYF. In DNA form, the CDR3 reads TGTGCCAGCAGCAAGTTTATACAGGGTGGAGAGCAGTACTTC.